The T cell receptor (beta chain) under discussion was sequenced for a study of blood T cell repertoires in COVID-19. Some clones are missing from TCRdb's copy, which holds only in-frame ones; the method was immunoSEQ multiplex PCR. The table has 200,000 to 250,000 clones, 85% to 90% seen once. The TCR was taken from a man aged 30-40 years with COVID-19, enrolled during active disease. Sequenced material: peripheral blood.

The chain's CDR3 is CASSNKGWRETQYF. In DNA form, the CDR3 reads TGCGCCAGCAGCAACAAGGGGTGGCGAGAGACCCAGTACTTC. This chain joins TRBV5-1 and TRBJ2-5; D is perhaps TRBD1 (5 bases). There are 14 residues in the CDR3. Per the germline V gene, CDR1 is SGHRS and CDR2 is YFSETQ. Trimming took 4 bases from V and 4 from J, leaving 14 bases between them.